A selection of T cell receptor beta chains follows, all from one sample in a study of early T cells in non-severe SARS-CoV-2 infection. TCRdb redid the calling of the 5' RACE reads with MiXCR, one entry per CDR3 protein. The table lists about 80,000 distinct CDR3 sequences, over 8.5% of them singletons, with 4.8% in the top ten. Sequences were obtained from whole blood. All receptors derive from an adult who was a healthcare worker with PCR-confirmed SARS-CoV-2 infection or an uninfected control (not recorded which). Each CDR3 is given with its conserved first and last residue. A D gene is named only where the DNA matches it firmly. Clone size appears in some rows only: once, few, many, or a class for an expanded clone.

TRBV7-3,TRBJ2-3,-,TRBD1,TGTGCCAGCAGCCTAAACAGGGGCGCGGATACGCAGTATTTT,CASSLNRGADTQYF
TRBV7-9,TRBJ1-2,many,-,TGTGCCAGCAGCTTAGCGGGGGGCCATGGCTACACCTTC,CASSLAGGHGYTF
TRBV6-1,TRBJ2-1,few,-,TGTGCCAGCAGCAACATACGGGGGCGGAATGAGCAGTTCTTC,CASSNIRGRNEQFF
TRBV28,TRBJ2-7,many,TRBD2,TGTGCCAGTAAAACAGCGGGGGAGCCCTACGAGCAGTACTTC,CASKTAGEPYEQYF
TRBV5-5,TRBJ2-2,few,TRBD2,TGTGCCAGCAGGAGAGGGCCTCGCCCGGGGACTAGCGGGAAGGACGGGGAGCTGTTTTTT,CASRRGPRPGTSGKDGELFF
TRBV28,TRBJ2-5,many,TRBD2,TGTGCCAGCAGTTTTTCCCCAACTAGCGCATCACAAGAGACCCAGTACTTC,CASSFSPTSASQETQYF
TRBV15,TRBJ2-7,-,TRBD2,TGTGCCACCAGCAGAGATGCGGGACTAGCGAGTTACGAGCAGTACTTC,CATSRDAGLASYEQYF
TRBV7-2,TRBJ2-3,-,-,TGTGCCAGCAGCCCGGAGTCGGGAACGGCAGATACGCAGTATTTT,CASSPESGTADTQYF
TRBV4-2,TRBJ2-7,few,TRBD2,TGTGCCAGCAGCCAAGTCACTAGCGGGAGTTCCTACGAGCAGTACTTC,CASSQVTSGSSYEQYF
TRBV5-4,TRBJ2-1,-,TRBD2,TGTGCCAGCAGCTTGGGAGGGACTAGCGGGGATACCCATGAGCAGTTCTTC,CASSLGGTSGDTHEQFF
TRBV28,TRBJ1-2,many,-,TGTGCCAGCAGTTTTGATGTGGGAGGCTCCGAAAGGGGATCTAACTATGGCTACACCTTC,CASSFDVGGSERGSNYGYTF
TRBV7-8,TRBJ2-4,many,TRBD2,TGTGCCAGCAGCTTAAGACCCTTAGCGGGAGTCAAAAACATTCAGTACTTC,CASSLRPLAGVKNIQYF
TRBV14,TRBJ1-6,few,-,TGTGCCAGCAGCCAAGAAAGGGTCAGGAATTCACCCCTCCACTTT,CASSQERVRNSPLHF
TRBV18,TRBJ2-7,many,-,TGTGCCAGCTCACCACCAATAGGGGATTGGGCCCACGAGCAGTACTTC,CASSPPIGDWAHEQYF
TRBV19,TRBJ2-2,many,TRBD1,TGTGCCAGTAGTGCCGGGACAGAATACCATACCGGGGAGCTGTTTTTT,CASSAGTEYHTGELFF
TRBV9,TRBJ1-6,many,-,TGTGCCAGCAGCCCACCCGGGACCCTGAATTCACCCCTCCACTTT,CASSPPGTLNSPLHF
TRBV7-9,TRBJ2-2,-,-,TGTGCCAGCAGCTTTCGACAACCCCAGAACACCGGGGAGCTGTTTTTT,CASSFRQPQNTGELFF
TRBV9,TRBJ2-1,few,TRBD2,TGTGCCAGCAGCGTAGATCCCCCTAGCGGGGTCTACAATGAGCAGTTCTTC,CASSVDPPSGVYNEQFF
TRBV28,TRBJ2-6,-,-,TGTGCCAGCAGTTTAGCCGGGGCCTCTGGGGCCAACGTCCTGACTTTC,CASSLAGASGANVLTF
TRBV3-1,TRBJ1-1,many,-,TGTGCCAGCAGCCCTACAGGTCGGGTCGGACGTGAAGCTTTCTTT,CASSPTGRVGREAFF
TRBV7-2,TRBJ2-5,few,TRBD2,TGTGCCAGCAGCTTAAGGGGCGGGAGGCGCCAAGAGACCCAGTACTTC,CASSLRGGRRQETQYF
TRBV7-3,TRBJ2-2,many,TRBD2,TGTGCCAGCAGCTCGCAAACTAGCGGCACCGGGGAGCTGTTTTTT,CASSSQTSGTGELFF
TRBV9,TRBJ1-6,many,-,TGTGCCAGCAGCCCCCTCACAGGGACAAATTCACCCCTCCACTTT,CASSPLTGTNSPLHF
TRBV28,TRBJ2-3,few,-,TGTGCCAGCAGTGCAGTGGGGAGACCAGATACGCAGTATTTT,CASSAVGRPDTQYF
TRBV5-1,TRBJ1-4,many,TRBD1,TGCGCCAGCAGCGGAGCAGGGGGCGGGAACGAAAAACTGTTTTTT,CASSGAGGGNEKLFF
TRBV7-6,TRBJ2-1,many,TRBD2,TGTGCCAGCAGCTTAGGCCCTATACTAGCGGCTCACAATGAGCAGTTCTTC,CASSLGPILAAHNEQFF
TRBV5-4,TRBJ2-2,-,TRBD1,TGTGCCAGCAGCCGGGGACAGCTAAACACCGGGGAGCTGTTTTTT,CASSRGQLNTGELFF
TRBV27,TRBJ2-2,-,TRBD1,TGTGCCAGCCGGACAGGGGGCGGCACCGGGGAGCTGTTTTTT,CASRTGGGTGELFF
TRBV12-3/TRBV12-4,TRBJ2-4,once,-,TGTGCCAGCAGCCCGGAACTAGCCAAAAACATTCAGTACTTC,CASSPELAKNIQYF
TRBV18,TRBJ2-7,many,TRBD1,TGTGCCAGCTCAGCGAAACAATGGACAGGGGACTACGAGCAGTACTTC,CASSAKQWTGDYEQYF
TRBV2,TRBJ2-3,many,-,TGTGCCAGCAGGCGCCGGGGGACAAATTACACAGATACGCAGTATTTT,CASRRRGTNYTDTQYF
TRBV20-1,TRBJ2-7,-,TRBD1,TGCAGTGCTAGGGGGACAGACTACGAGCAGTACTTC,CSARGTDYEQYF